This T cell receptor (beta chain) was observed in a study of vaccination and CD4 T cells after COVID-19. Turning to the study itself: Convalescent donors: six male, four female; seven Caucasian, two Asian, one multiracial, two Hispanic.

The Oncomine TCR Beta short-read assay sequenced DNA from cultured CD4+ T cells. Using the QIAamp micro DNA kit, genomic DNA was extracted from the CD4+ T cells that had been cultured. From the PCR reads, TCRdb called clonotypes with MiXCR, one entry per CDR3 protein. The data show approximately 7,000 distinct CDR3 sequences, 52% seen once. As to this clonotype: The antigen remains undetermined.

Study findings and constraints: Median numbers of SARS-CoV-2-reactive clonotypes increased from roughly 22 to 38 (not a significant change).

This sample's treatment: 10-day PBMC culture with coronavirus spike peptide pools or control peptides (ViraFEST assay). CD4+ T cells that came from the unexposed donor were collected before the COVID-19 pandemic (2011-2018). Alongside about 9.9 IU/ml IL-2 and approximately 9.8 ug/ml peptide pools, PBMCs were cultured at some 2.1 million per well. The trim removed 4 bases at V and 8 bases at J, leaving 10 bases unmatched. The CDR3 is 15 amino acids. CDR1 and CDR2 from the germline V gene are SEHNR and FQNEAQ (reference sequence). The clonotype comes from a human donor in good health. Sequenced: CD4+ T cells from blood, cultured in vitro. J is TRBJ1-4 and V is TRBV7-9; 7 positions agree with TRBD1. The CDR3 loop reads CASSSRQGSMEKLFF. The CDR3 region has the DNA TGTGCCAGCAGCTCCCGACAGGGAAGTATGGAAAAACTGTTTTTT.